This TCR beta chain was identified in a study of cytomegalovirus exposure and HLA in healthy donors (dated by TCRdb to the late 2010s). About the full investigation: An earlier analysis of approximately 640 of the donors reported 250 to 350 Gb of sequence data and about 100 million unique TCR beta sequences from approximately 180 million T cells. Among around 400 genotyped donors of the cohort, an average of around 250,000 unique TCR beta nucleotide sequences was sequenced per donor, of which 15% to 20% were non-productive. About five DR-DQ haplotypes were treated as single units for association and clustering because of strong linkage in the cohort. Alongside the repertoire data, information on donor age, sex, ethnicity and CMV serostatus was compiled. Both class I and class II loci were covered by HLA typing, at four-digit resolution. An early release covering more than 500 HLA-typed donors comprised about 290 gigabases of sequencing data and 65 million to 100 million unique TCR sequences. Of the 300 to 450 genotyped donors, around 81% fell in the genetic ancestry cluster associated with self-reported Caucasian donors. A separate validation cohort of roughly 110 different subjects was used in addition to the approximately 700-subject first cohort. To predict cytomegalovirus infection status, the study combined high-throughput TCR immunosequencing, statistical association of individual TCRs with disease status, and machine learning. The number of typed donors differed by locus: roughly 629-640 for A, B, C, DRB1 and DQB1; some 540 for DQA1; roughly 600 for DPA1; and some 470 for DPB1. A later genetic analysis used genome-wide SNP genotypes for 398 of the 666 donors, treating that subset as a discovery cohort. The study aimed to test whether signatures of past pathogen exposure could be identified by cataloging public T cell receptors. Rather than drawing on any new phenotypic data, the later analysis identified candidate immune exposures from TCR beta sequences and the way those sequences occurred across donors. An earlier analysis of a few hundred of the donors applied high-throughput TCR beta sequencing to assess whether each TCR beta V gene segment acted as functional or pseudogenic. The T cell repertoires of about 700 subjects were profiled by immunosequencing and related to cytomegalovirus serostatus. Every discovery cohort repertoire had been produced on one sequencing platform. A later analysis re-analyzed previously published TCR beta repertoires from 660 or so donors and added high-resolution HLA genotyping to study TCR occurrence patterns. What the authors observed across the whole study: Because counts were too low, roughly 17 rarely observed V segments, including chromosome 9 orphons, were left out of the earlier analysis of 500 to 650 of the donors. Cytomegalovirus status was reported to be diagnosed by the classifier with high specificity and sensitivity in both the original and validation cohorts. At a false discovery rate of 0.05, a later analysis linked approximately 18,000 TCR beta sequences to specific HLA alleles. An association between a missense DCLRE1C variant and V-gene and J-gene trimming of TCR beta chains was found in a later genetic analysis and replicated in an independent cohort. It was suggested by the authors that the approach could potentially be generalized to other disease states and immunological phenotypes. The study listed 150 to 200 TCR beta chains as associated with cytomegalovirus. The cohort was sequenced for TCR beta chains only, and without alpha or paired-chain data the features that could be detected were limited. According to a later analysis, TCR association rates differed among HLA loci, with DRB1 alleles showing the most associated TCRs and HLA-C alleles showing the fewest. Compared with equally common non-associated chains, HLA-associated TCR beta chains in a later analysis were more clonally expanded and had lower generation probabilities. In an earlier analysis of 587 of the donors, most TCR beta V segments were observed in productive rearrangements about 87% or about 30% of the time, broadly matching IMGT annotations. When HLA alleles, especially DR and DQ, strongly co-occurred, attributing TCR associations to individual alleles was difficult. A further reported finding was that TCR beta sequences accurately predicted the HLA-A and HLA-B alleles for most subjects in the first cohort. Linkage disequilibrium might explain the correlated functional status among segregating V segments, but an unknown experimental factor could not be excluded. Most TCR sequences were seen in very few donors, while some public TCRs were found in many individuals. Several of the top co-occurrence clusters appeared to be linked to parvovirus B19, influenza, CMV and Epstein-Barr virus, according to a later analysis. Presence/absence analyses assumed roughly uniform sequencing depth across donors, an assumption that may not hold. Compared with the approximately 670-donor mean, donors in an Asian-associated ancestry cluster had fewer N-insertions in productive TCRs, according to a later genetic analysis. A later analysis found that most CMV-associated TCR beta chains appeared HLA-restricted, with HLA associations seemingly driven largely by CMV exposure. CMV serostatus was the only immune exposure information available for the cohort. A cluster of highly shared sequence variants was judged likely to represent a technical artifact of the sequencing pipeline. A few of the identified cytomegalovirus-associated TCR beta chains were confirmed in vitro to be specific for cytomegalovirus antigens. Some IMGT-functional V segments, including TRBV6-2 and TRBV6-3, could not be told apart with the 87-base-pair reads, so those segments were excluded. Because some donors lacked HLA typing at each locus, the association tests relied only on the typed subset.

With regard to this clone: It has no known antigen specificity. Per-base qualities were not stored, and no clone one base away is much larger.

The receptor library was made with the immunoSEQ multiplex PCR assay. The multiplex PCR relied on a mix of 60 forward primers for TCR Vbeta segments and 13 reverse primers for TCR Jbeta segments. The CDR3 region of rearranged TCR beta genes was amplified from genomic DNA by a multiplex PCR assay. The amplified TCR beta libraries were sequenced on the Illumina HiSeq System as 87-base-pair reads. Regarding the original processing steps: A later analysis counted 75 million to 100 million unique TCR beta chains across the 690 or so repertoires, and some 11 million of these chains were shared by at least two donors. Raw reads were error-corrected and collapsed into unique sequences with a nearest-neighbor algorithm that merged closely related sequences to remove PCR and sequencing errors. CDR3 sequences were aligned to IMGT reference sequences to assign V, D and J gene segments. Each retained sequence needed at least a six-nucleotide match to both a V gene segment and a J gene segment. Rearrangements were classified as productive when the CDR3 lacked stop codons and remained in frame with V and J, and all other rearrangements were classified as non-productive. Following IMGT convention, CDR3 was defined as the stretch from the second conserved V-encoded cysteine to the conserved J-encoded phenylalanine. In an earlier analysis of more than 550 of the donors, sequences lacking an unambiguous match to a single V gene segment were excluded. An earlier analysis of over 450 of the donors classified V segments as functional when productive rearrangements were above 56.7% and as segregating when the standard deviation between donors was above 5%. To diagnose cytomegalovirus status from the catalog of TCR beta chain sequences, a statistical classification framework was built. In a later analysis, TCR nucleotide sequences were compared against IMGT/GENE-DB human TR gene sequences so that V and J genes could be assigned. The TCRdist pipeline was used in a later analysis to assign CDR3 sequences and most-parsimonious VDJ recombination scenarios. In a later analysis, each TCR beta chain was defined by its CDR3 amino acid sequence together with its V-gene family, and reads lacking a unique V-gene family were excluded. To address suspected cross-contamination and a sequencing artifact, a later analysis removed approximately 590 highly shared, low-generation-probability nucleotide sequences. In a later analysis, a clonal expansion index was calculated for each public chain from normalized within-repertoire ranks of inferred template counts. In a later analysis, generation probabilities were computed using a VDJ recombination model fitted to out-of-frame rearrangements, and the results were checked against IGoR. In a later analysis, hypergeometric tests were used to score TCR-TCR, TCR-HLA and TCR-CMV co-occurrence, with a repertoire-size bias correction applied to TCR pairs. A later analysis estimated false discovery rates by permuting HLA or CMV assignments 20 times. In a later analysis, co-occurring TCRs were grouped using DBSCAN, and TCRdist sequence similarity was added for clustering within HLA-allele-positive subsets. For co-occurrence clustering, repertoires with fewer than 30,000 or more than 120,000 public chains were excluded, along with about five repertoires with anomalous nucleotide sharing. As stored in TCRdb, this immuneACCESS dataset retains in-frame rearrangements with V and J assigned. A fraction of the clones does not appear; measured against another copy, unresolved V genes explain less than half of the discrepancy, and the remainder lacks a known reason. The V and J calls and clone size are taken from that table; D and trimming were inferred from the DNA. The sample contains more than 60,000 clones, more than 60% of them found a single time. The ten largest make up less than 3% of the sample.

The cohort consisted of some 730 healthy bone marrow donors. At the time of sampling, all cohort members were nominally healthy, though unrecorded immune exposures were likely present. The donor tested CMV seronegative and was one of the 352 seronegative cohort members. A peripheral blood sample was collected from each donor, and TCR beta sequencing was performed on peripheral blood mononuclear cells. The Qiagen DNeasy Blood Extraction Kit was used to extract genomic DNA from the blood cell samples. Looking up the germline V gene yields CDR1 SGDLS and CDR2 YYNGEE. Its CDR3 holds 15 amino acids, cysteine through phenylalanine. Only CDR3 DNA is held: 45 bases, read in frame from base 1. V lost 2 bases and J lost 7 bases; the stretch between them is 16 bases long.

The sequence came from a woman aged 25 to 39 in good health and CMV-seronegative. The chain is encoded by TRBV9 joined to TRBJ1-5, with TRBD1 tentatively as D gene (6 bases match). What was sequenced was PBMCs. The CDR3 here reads CASSVSGTSKQPQHF. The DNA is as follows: TGTGCCAGCAGCGTCTCCGGGACATCGAAGCAGCCCCAGCATTTT.